A single sample is the source of the 25 T cell receptor beta chains below, sequenced in a study of CD8+ T cells in alopecia areata. RNA extraction and reverse transcription yielded cDNA as sequencing template. Repertoires were generated with immunoSEQ multiplex PCR, while TCRdb's copy carries only in-frame clones and drops some. The repertoire has 20,000 or so clones, none seen only once; the ten largest take around 33%. Pooled cutaneous lymph node cells were sorted using CD4, CD8alpha, NKG2D, NKG2ACE and other markers. The source material was CD8+ T cells sorted from a lymph node. The source of these receptors is a C3H/HeJ mouse with alopecia areata. MHC haplotype of the strain: H2-k.

This clone was picked up a small number of times. Gene names and germline refer to mouse. The sequenced fragment ends 4 residues before the CDR3 boundary, so the rest is inferred from the germline J gene. The gene calls are TRBV1 and TRBJ1-4, with unresolved D. V shed 0 bases and J shed 4 bases, with 6 bases lying between them. This CDR3 comprises 14 residues. The V gene's germline CDR1 is NSQYPW and CDR2 LRSPGD (reference sequence). The sequenced part of the CDR3 DNA is TGCACCTGCAGTGCAGAGGGTATCAACGAA. Protein product: CTCSAEGINE. From start to end, the CDR3 is CTCSAEGINERLFF.

By sample fraction, this clone is hyperexpanded. The listed genes are named as in mouse. The CDR3 end is not reached by the read, which stops 4 residues before it; the germline J gene fills it in. This sample includes further DNA sequences coding for the same CDR3. V usage is TRBV19 and J usage is TRBJ1-1; 7 bases are shared with TRBD1. Trimming took 4 bases from V and 0 from J; bases not matched to a gene: 3. The CDR3 runs 14 residues. Looked up from germline, CDR1 is FNHDT and CDR2 is SITEND (reference sequence). The CDR3 region is CASSLQGANTEVFF. The CDR3 bases that were read are TGTGCCAGCAGTCTCCAGGGGGCAAACACA.

As regards this clone: The gene names here belong to mouse. The read terminates 4 residues ahead of where the CDR3 ends, so the germline J gene completes it. This rearrangement joins TRBV13-1 to TRBJ2-7; the D gene is possibly TRBD1 (6 bases). From germline, CDR1 is NSHNY and CDR2 SYGAGN. The CDR3 loop spans 13 amino acids. The V end lost 3 bases, the J end lost 3 bases, and 10 bases lay between the germline ends. The DNA read from the CDR3 is TGTGCCAGCAGTGTCGGGACAAACTAT. This sequence encodes CASSVGTNY. The whole CDR3 reads CASSVGTNYEQYF.

This clone was seen repeatedly, ten times or more. Genes and germline come from the mouse. The read ends 4 residues early relative to the CDR3; the germline J gene fills the gap. The V gene is TRBV13-3, the J gene TRBJ1-4, with a possible D match to TRBD1 (5 bases). The CDR3 contains 15 residues. CDR1 is NNHDY, CDR2 SYVADS, per germline. Deletions cut 1 base from V and 1 base from J, with 8 bases between. The covered CDR3 bases are TGTGCCAGCAGTGATTGGGGGGATTCCAACGAA. Encoded protein: CASSDWGDSNE. In full, the CDR3 reads CASSDWGDSNERLFF.

This clone was counted ten times or more. The genes are named according to mouse. The CDR3 goes on 4 residues after the read ends, and that part is filled in from the germline J gene. The chain couples TRBV13-3 to TRBJ2-4, with 7 bases identical to TRBD2. The ends lost 4 bases at V and 0 bases at J; junction bases unmatched: 2. CDR1 NNHDY and CDR2 SYVADS come from the germline V gene. The CDR3 has 14 amino acids. The CDR3 reads CASSPLGSQNTLYF. CDR3 DNA (partial): TGTGCCAGCAGTCCACTGGGGAGTCAAAAC.

This clone showed up many times. The gene symbols are mouse symbols. The read is 4 residues too short to cover the CDR3 end, so that end is filled in from the germline J gene. The chain couples TRBV13-2 to TRBJ2-4; 13 positions agree with TRBD2. This CDR3 spans 17 amino acids. The V gene's germline CDR1 is NNHNN and CDR2 SYGAGS (reference sequence). V trimming: 0 bases; J trimming: 1 base; junction bases outside the gene matches: 2. CDR3 residues: CASGDAGLGGGQNTLYF. CDR3 DNA (partial): TGTGCCAGCGGTGATGCGGGACTGGGGGGGGGTCAAAAC.

Only a few counts were recorded for this clone. Gene and germline names: mouse. The CDR3 DNA, read in part, is TGTGCCAGCAGTATTCAGCATAACTATGCT. Residues: CASSIQHNYA. The entire CDR3 reads CASSIQHNYAEQFF. This sequence joins TRBV19 and TRBJ2-1; no reliable D call. The CDR3 end falls 4 residues outside the read, so it is completed with the germline J gene. The CDR3 length is 14 residues. The ends were cut back, 2 bases at V and 0 bases at J, with 6 bases in the middle. Germline-derived CDR1 and CDR2 are FNHDT and SITEND (reference sequence).

Ten or more counts support this clone. Each gene name is a mouse one. The sequenced fragment ends 4 residues before the CDR3 boundary, so the rest is inferred from the germline J gene. The gene calls are TRBV13-3 and TRBJ2-7; D is possibly TRBD1 (6 bases). The CDR3 consists of 14 residues. Germline values: CDR1 NNHDY, CDR2 SYVADS. The DNA read from the CDR3 is TGTGCCAGCAGTGACCGGCAGGGGAGGTAT. It translates to CASSDRQGRY. The whole CDR3 sequence reads CASSDRQGRYEQYF.

As regards this clone: The gene names given are mouse names. Read sequence stops 4 residues before the CDR3 end, and the germline J gene provides the missing end. The chain uses TRBV3 and TRBJ1-1; maybe TRBD1 (6 bases). The CDR3 is 12 amino acids. Germline V lookup: CDR1 SNHLY, CDR2 FYNGKV (reference sequence). The CDR3 sequence: CASWPQGPEVFF. The CDR3 DNA, read in part, is TGTGCCAGCTGGCCACAGGGACCA.

This clone was counted only a few times. Gene names are mouse gene names. The sequenced fragment ends 4 residues before the CDR3 boundary, so the rest is inferred from the germline J gene. The rearrangement joins TRBV13-1 to TRBJ2-1; 7 bases map to TRBD2. With 3 bases clipped from V and 5 bases from J, the junction kept 2 bases outside the gene matches. Germline values: CDR1 NSHNY, CDR2 SYGAGN. The CDR3 totals 13 residues. The CDR3 loop is CASSGLGDAEQFF. The CDR3 bases that were read are TGTGCCAGCAGTGGGCTGGGGGATGCT.

On this clone itself: The genes and germline here are from mouse. The CDR3 end falls 4 residues outside the read, so it is completed with the germline J gene. The chain links TRBV14 to TRBJ2-2, with TRBD2 identical over 9 bases. CDR3 size: 16 residues. V lost 4 bases, J lost 6 bases, and 10 bases stayed unmatched. Germline V lookup: CDR1 SGHDT, CDR2 FRDEAV. CDR3 bases read: TGTGCCAGCAGTCCGGACAGTTGGGGGGGCGCCGGG. This sequence encodes CASSPDSWGGAG. The full CDR3 protein reads CASSPDSWGGAGQLYF.

This clone showed up many times. Germline and genes: mouse. The read comes to an end 4 residues before the CDR3 does, leaving the germline J gene to fill in the end. V is TRBV13-1 and J is TRBJ1-4; D may be TRBD1 (6 bases). The CDR3 is 14 residues long. The V end lost 4 bases, the J end lost 3 bases, and 10 bases lay between the germline ends. From germline, CDR1 is NSHNY and CDR2 SYGAGN. CDR3 DNA, as far as it was read: TGTGCCAGCAGTTCCGGGACAACCAACGAA. This gives the protein CASSSGTTNE. The full CDR3 protein is CASSSGTTNERLFF.

Comments on this clone: Any gene name here is a mouse gene name. The read halts 4 residues ahead of the CDR3 end, with the missing end drawn from the germline J gene. V gene TRBV1 combines with J gene TRBJ2-1; the match to TRBD2 covers 9 bases. J gave up 0 bases and V 1 base, and 1 base lay outside the gene matches. There are 16 residues in the CDR3. Germline V gene sequence: CDR1 NSQYPW, CDR2 LRSPGD (reference sequence). CDR3 loop: CTCSAVLGGNYAEQFF. The DNA read from the CDR3 is TGCACCTGCAGTGCAGTACTGGGGGGTAACTATGCT.

This clone has more than one count but fewer than ten. The gene names given are mouse names. The read is 4 residues too short to cover the CDR3 end, so that end is filled in from the germline J gene. This rearrangement joins TRBV19 to TRBJ2-4; perhaps TRBD2 as D (6 bases). In germline, CDR1 is FNHDT, CDR2 SITEND (reference sequence). The length of the CDR3 is 14 residues. Trimming took off 4 bases at V and 2 bases at J, with 11 bases between the two ends. The sequenced CDR3 bases are TGTGCCAGCAGTCCATACTGGGTTCAAAAC. Protein: CASSPYWVQN. The entire CDR3 protein reads CASSPYWVQNTLYF. The full variable domain, with the rest looked up from reference TRBV19 and TRBJ2-4, is GGIITQTPKFLIGQEGQKLTLKCQQNFNHDTMYWYRQDSGKGLRLIYYSITENDLQKGDLSEGYDASREKKSSFSLTVTSAQKNEMAVFLCASSPYWVQNTLYFGAGTRLSVL.

With respect to this clone: Mouse names are used for the genes. Incomplete CDR3 DNA: TGTGCCAGCGGTGATGGAGACAGGGGGGACGAA. Translated, it gives CASGDGDRGDE. The entire CDR3 sequence reads CASGDGDRGDERLFF. This sequence joins TRBV13-2 and TRBJ1-4, with 9 positions matching TRBD1. Coverage ceases 4 residues before the CDR3 finishes, and the germline J gene fills in the end. In germline, CDR1 is NNHNN, CDR2 SYGAGS (reference sequence). The CDR3 runs 15 residues. V was pared by 0 bases and J by 6 bases, with 3 bases of the junction left unmatched.

This clone was picked up many times. The gene symbols are mouse symbols. Read sequence stops 4 residues before the CDR3 end, and the germline J gene provides the missing end. The same CDR3 is also encoded by other DNA sequences in this sample. The chain is built from TRBV19 and TRBJ1-1; 7 nucleotides match TRBD1. The V and J ends lost 2 bases and 0 bases, in that order; junction bases with no gene match: 1. Germline V gene sequence: CDR1 FNHDT, CDR2 SITEND (reference sequence). The CDR3 sequence is 14 residues long. The CDR3: CASSIDRANTEVFF. Incomplete CDR3 DNA: TGTGCCAGCAGTATCGACAGGGCAAACACA.

Turning to this clone: Germline and genes here are mouse. The part of the CDR3 DNA that was read is TGTGCCAGCAGTACCGACAGAAACCAAGAC. As protein: CASSTDRNQD. The whole CDR3 is CASSTDRNQDTQYF. The chain employs TRBV19 and TRBJ2-5; a possible D gene is TRBD1 (5 bases). The CDR3 end lies 4 residues beyond the end of the read and is filled in from the germline J gene. Germline V CDR1 and CDR2: FNHDT, SITEND (reference sequence). The CDR3 sequence is 14 residues long. The V and J ends lost 3 bases and 0 bases respectively, with 8 bases between them.

This clone was counted at least ten times. Genes and germline come from the mouse. The CDR3 end is not reached by the read, which stops 4 residues before it; the germline J gene fills it in. V and J are TRBV13-3 and TRBJ2-1; no clear D gene. The CDR3 is 12 amino acids. With 4 bases removed from V and 6 bases from J, the gap between germline ends came to 8 bases. Germline CDR1 reads NNHDY; CDR2 reads SYVADS. The part of the CDR3 DNA that was read is TGTGCCAGCAGTCCCCAGGTTGCT. It codes for CASSPQVA. The whole CDR3 reads CASSPQVAEQFF.

This clone was recorded a few times. Gene names are mouse gene names. Read coverage stops 4 residues before the CDR3 terminus; the germline J gene supplies the remainder. This sequence joins TRBV13-1 and TRBJ1-1, with D tentatively TRBD1 (6 bases). V shed 0 bases and J shed 2 bases, with 8 bases lying between them. The germline gives CDR1 NSHNY, CDR2 SYGAGN. The CDR3 runs to 14 residues. The DNA read from the CDR3 is TGTGCCAGCAGTGATGGGGGACATAACACA. Protein sequence: CASSDGGHNT. The full CDR3 protein is CASSDGGHNTEVFF.

This clone came up many times. Each gene name is a mouse one. The DNA read from the CDR3 is TGTGCCAGCAGTGATGGGACTGCCGATAACTATGCT. Its translation: CASSDGTADNYA. The full-length CDR3 reads as CASSDGTADNYAEQFF. V gene TRBV13-1 combines with J gene TRBJ2-1, with D tentatively TRBD2 (6 bases). Read sequence stops 4 residues before the CDR3 end, and the germline J gene provides the missing end. V was clipped by 0 bases and J by 0 bases, with 10 bases between them. Germline V gene lookup returns CDR1 NSHNY and CDR2 SYGAGN. The CDR3 covers 16 residues.

This clone was found many times. The protein here is the DNA translation, as the TCRdb protein differs from it at residue 9. Mouse gene names apply. Read data end 3 residues before the CDR3 end; the end is taken from the germline J gene. The chain carries TRBV19 and TRBJ1-6; possibly TRBD1 for D (5 bases). TRBJ1-6 is known as an ORF, though its function is uncertain. Trimming took off 1 base at V and 9 bases at J, with 5 bases between the two ends. The CDR3 spans 12 residues. Germline V lookup: CDR1 FNHDT, CDR2 SITEND (reference sequence). This CDR3 is CASSIRGSPLYF. The CDR3 DNA, read in part, is TGTGCCAGCAGTATAAGGGGTTCGCCC.

Only a few counts were recorded for this clone. The germline and genes are mouse ones. The CDR3 end falls 4 residues outside the read, so it is completed with the germline J gene. This chain uses TRBV31 with TRBJ2-1, with 9 bases that match TRBD2. CDR1 and CDR2 (germline): GKSSPN, SITVG. The CDR3 sequence is 14 residues long. Trimming removed 3 bases from V and 3 bases from J; junction bases left unmatched: 3. CDR3 residues: CAWSGTGSYAEQFF. The CDR3 bases that were read are TGTGCCTGGAGCGGGACTGGGTCCTATGCT.

This clone has just a few counts. The gene names here belong to mouse. With the read ending 4 residues before the CDR3 end, the germline J gene is used to fill in that end. V and J are TRBV1 and TRBJ1-1, with 7 bases that match TRBD1. This CDR3 comprises 14 residues. Germline V lookup: CDR1 NSQYPW, CDR2 LRSPGD (reference sequence). V lost 4 bases to trimming and J lost 1 base; unmatched junction nucleotides: 3. The CDR3 reads CTCSGDRENTEVFF. CDR3 DNA, as far as it was read: TGCACCTGCAGTGGAGACAGGGAAAACACA.

To note about this clone: The genes and germline here are from mouse. The DNA read from the CDR3 is TGTGCCAGCGGTCACTCAAACACA. The encoded protein is CASGHSNT. The entire CDR3 sequence reads CASGHSNTEVFF. The chain has TRBV13-2 and TRBJ1-1; D not resolved. The read ends 4 residues shy of where the CDR3 ends; the end is completed using the germline J gene. Trimming removed 4 bases from V and 0 bases from J, with 4 bases in between. The CDR3 extends over 12 amino acids. Germline CDR1 is NNHNN and CDR2 is SYGAGS (reference sequence).

This clone was counted at least ten times. Gene names are the mouse ones. Read coverage stops 4 residues before the CDR3 terminus; the germline J gene supplies the remainder. This rearrangement joins TRBV13-3 to TRBJ2-5; 7 nucleotides agree with TRBD1. This CDR3 spans 13 amino acids. Germline assignment: CDR1 NNHDY and CDR2 SYVADS. Partial CDR3 DNA: TGTGCCAGCAGTCACAGGGGTGGAGAC. Translated, it gives CASSHRGGD. The entire CDR3 protein reads CASSHRGGDTQYF.